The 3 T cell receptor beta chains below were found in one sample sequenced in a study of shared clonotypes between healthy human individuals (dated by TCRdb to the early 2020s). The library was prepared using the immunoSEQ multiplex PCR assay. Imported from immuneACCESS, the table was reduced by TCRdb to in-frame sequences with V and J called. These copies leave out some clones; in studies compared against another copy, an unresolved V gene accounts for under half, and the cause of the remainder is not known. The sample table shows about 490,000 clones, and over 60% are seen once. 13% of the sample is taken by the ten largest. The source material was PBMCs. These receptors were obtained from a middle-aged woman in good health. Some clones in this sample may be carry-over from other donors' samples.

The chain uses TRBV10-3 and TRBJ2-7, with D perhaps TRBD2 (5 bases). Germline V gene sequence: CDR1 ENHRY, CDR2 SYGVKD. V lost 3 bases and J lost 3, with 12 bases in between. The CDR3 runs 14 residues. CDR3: CAISDLATFYEQYF. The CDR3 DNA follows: TGTGCCATCAGTGATCTAGCCACCTTCTACGAGCAGTACTTC.

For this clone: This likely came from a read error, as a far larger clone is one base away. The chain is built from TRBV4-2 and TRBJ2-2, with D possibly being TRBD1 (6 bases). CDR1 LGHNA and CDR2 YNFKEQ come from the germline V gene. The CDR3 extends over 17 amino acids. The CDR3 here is CASSQARAGQNTGEPFF. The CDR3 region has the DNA TGTGCCAGCAGCCAGGCACGGGCAGGACAGAATACCGGGGAGCCGTTTTTT.

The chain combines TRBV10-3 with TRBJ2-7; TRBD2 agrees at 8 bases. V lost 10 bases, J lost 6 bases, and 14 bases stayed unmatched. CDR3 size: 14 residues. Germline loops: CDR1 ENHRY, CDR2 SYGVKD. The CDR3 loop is CATTGGDPWGEQYF. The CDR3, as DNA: TGTGCCACCACCGGGGGGGACCCCTGGGGCGAGCAGTACTTC.